The TCR beta chain described here comes from a study of blood T cell repertoires in COVID-19. Study as a whole: Whether acute or convalescent, the COVID-19 samples came from the United States, Italy and Spain. From T cells, B-cell-depleted T cells, or PBMCs came the material, which was cDNA or gDNA.

Germline trimming cut 7 bases from V and 3 bases from J; bases unmatched to any gene: 5. CDR1 and CDR2 (germline): MDHEN, SYDVKM. This CDR3 spans 14 amino acids. The authors' processing: Nucleated cell number was recorded as an estimate derived from reference gene primer amplification. Profiled with immunoSEQ multiplex PCR; TCRdb holds only in-frame clones, not every one. The V and J calls and clone size come from that table; D and trimming were worked out from the DNA. The sample carries 250,000 to 300,000 clones, about 85% recorded once. This receptor was taken from a man aged 18 to 35 with active or convalescent COVID-19. Sequencing was done on a sample of peripheral blood. This sequence joins TRBV28 and TRBJ2-3, with TRBD1 identical over 9 bases. CDR3 residues: CASTRDRATDTQYF. CDR3 nucleotides: TGTGCCAGCACCCGGGACAGGGCGACAGATACGCAGTATTTT.